Listed here are 13 T cell receptor beta chains from one sample, sequenced in a study of shared clonotypes between healthy human individuals. Generated by immunoSEQ multiplex PCR, the TCRdb table keeps only in-frame clones and is missing some. The sample has over 850,000 clones, approximately 80% seen once. The sequenced sample was memory CD4+ T cells from PBMCs. Subset given: CD45RA-negative fraction. The receptors derive from a man between 18 and 35 years old in good health. Some clones in this sample may be carry-over from other donors' samples.

This clone was found a few times. The chain couples TRBV5-1 to TRBJ2-3; D gene unclear. The CDR3 has 14 amino acids. Germline loops: CDR1 SGHRS, CDR2 YFSETQ. Trimming took 3 bases from V and 4 from J, leaving 12 bases between them. The CDR3 DNA sequence: TGCGCCAGCAGCTACAGCATAGGTGCAGATACGCAGTATTTT. Residues: CASSYSIGADTQYF. Combining the CDR3 with reference TRBV5-1 and TRBJ2-3 gives the whole variable domain KAGVTQTPRYLIKTRGQQVTLSCSPISGHRSVSWYQQTPGQGLQFLFEYFSETQRNKGNFPGRFSGRQFSNSRSEMNVSTLELGDSALYLCASSYSIGADTQYFGPGTRLTVL.

The genes are TRBV7-9 and TRBJ2-3; TRBD2 might be the D (6 bases). This CDR3 has 15 amino acids. Looked up from germline, CDR1 is SEHNR and CDR2 is FQNEAQ (reference sequence). The V and J ends lost 5 bases and 5 bases respectively, with 17 bases between them. In DNA, the CDR3 is TGTGCCAGCAGCCGTCAAGTGGGGCGGGGAGATACGCAGTATTTT. This translates into CASSRQVGRGDTQYF.

This chain's CDR3 is CASSVGWAGPYNEQFF. The CDR3 DNA reads as TGTGCCAGCAGCGTAGGTTGGGCAGGGCCCTACAATGAGCAGTTCTTC. The V gene is TRBV9, the J gene TRBJ2-1, with a tentative D call TRBD1 (5 bases). Germline V lookup: CDR1 SGDLS, CDR2 YYNGEE. CDR3 length: 16 amino acids. Trimming removed 0 bases from V and 2 bases from J, with 12 bases in between.

This clone has only a few counts. The CDR3 here is CASSKLAGAYNEQFF. The DNA of the CDR3 is TGTGCCAGTAGTAAGCTAGCGGGAGCCTACAATGAGCAGTTCTTC. J is TRBJ2-1 and V is TRBV19; 10 bases agree with TRBD2. This CDR3 has 15 amino acids. With 4 bases clipped from V and 2 bases from J, the junction kept 2 bases outside the gene matches. Germline V lookup: CDR1 LNHDA, CDR2 SQIVND (reference sequence).

The chain couples TRBV11-2 to TRBJ1-5, with TRBD1 matching over 9 bases. CDR3 length: 16 amino acids. Germline V gene sequence: CDR1 SGHAT, CDR2 FQNNGV. V dropped 6 bases and J dropped 7; count of bases not matched to a gene: 13. Here the CDR3 reads CASRFKMGQGIQPQHF. CDR3 nucleotide sequence: TGTGCCAGCAGGTTTAAGATGGGACAGGGAATACAGCCCCAGCATTTT.

The chain recombines TRBV19 with TRBJ2-5; a possible D gene is TRBD2 (6 bases). From germline, CDR1 is LNHDA and CDR2 SQIVND (reference sequence). The ends were cut back, 4 bases at V and 3 bases at J, with 18 bases in the middle. The CDR3 runs to 16 residues. CDR3 DNA sequence: TGTGCCAGTAGTAGCGGGACGGTGCGAGGAAAAGAGACCCAGTACTTC. Translated, it gives CASSSGTVRGKETQYF.

This clone was seen a few times. The rearrangement joins TRBV7-9 to TRBJ2-2; D is possibly TRBD1 (5 bases). Germline CDR1 and CDR2: SEHNR and FQNEAQ (reference sequence). Trimming took off 1 base at V and 7 bases at J, with 7 bases between the two ends. The CDR3 is made up of 13 amino acids. CDR3 coding DNA: TGTGCCAGCAGCTTAGATACAGGCGGGGAGCTGTTTTTT. Residues: CASSLDTGGELFF.

The genes are TRBV7-2 and TRBJ1-1; D uncertain. V dropped 2 bases and J dropped 3 bases, with 7 bases sitting between them. Germline CDR1 SGHTA, CDR2 FQGNSA. The CDR3 is 13 residues long. As DNA, the CDR3 is TGTGCCAGCAGCTTATACGTGGACACTGAAGCTTTCTTT. Protein: CASSLYVDTEAFF.

The chain has TRBV6-1 and TRBJ2-4; tentatively, D is TRBD1 (5 bases). V lost 2 bases and J lost 1, with 6 bases in between. The CDR3 runs 14 residues. CDR1 is MNHNS, CDR2 SASEGT, per germline. The CDR3 DNA follows: TGTGCCAGCAGTGAATCAGGGGCCAAAAACATTCAGTACTTC. Amino acids: CASSESGAKNIQYF.

J is TRBJ2-5 and V is TRBV7-9, with 8 bases aligning to TRBD1. The CDR3 extends over 14 amino acids. Germline V lookup: CDR1 SEHNR, CDR2 FQNEAQ (reference sequence). The trim removed 5 bases at V and 5 bases at J, leaving 7 bases unmatched. The chain's CDR3 is CASSGQGAQETQYF. The CDR3 nucleotides are TGTGCCAGCAGCGGTCAGGGGGCGCAGGAGACCCAGTACTTC.

This CDR3 reads CATSPGQGILEAFF. Here the CDR3 DNA reads TGTGCCACCAGCCCAGGACAGGGAATACTTGAAGCTTTCTTT. V is TRBV10-3 and J is TRBJ1-1, with 8 bases identical to TRBD1. Germline assignment: CDR1 ENHRY and CDR2 SYGVKD. With V trimmed by 10 bases and J by 7 bases, 14 bases remained unmatched. The CDR3 length is 14 residues.

This clone appeared a few times. This chain uses TRBV2 with TRBJ1-1; the D gene is possibly TRBD1 (6 bases). Germline V CDR1 and CDR2: SNHLY, FYNNEI. V lost 6 bases to trimming and J lost 6 bases, with 17 bases between them. The CDR3 length is 14 residues. CDR3 DNA: TGTGCCAGCAGCCGGATGAGGGGGATAGCTGAAGCTTTCTTT. Translated: CASSRMRGIAEAFF.

J is TRBJ1-3 and V is TRBV5-1; 8 bases map to TRBD1. CDR1 is SGHRS and CDR2 is YFSETQ in the germline V gene. V was pared by 4 bases and J by 3 bases, with 12 bases of the junction left unmatched. The CDR3 runs 17 residues. This CDR3 is CASSPTAQGADGNTIYF. In DNA form, the CDR3 reads TGCGCCAGCAGCCCCACCGCCCAGGGGGCGGATGGAAACACCATATATTTT.